This note documents a single T cell receptor (beta chain) sequence. This clonotype appeared many times. No antigen is known for it. No base qualities exist here, and no much larger clone lies one base off it. This record comes from a study of T cell repertoires in cytomegalovirus infection (dated by TCRdb to the late 2010s). In terms of the full investigation: Because public TCR beta signatures pointed to carriage of CMV infection together with the matching HLA type, the HLA type of each donor mattered for the analysis.

The paper as a whole reports these results and caveats: In both this cohort and an independent cohort of 350 to 400 donors, the cumulative frequency of public TCR beta family members distinguished carriers of CMV infection plus the relevant HLA type. The ex vivo response was dominated by HLA-C-restricted CMV-specific TCR beta clonotypes, which also provided the single most frequent clonotype in two of eight donors.

Sequencing was performed on an Illumina HiSeq 1500. TCRdb cleaned the public reads at Q25 with fastp, built clones with MiXCR and kept in-frame beta chains. Under each unique CDR3 protein, matching rows form one entry showing the most common genes and DNA. For this sample there are 200,000 to 250,000 distinct CDR3 sequences; 6% to 8% appear just once. The biggest ten clones account for about 6.5% of the sample. The clonotype comes from a human donor in good health (CMV status not recorded). Some clones in this sample may be carry-over from other donors' samples. The source material was PBMCs.

The DNA reads TGTGCCAGCAGCTTAACTTTCTCACAGGGGTCCTCTAGCACAGATACGCAGTATTTT. It specifies CASSLTFSQGSSSTDTQYF. Rearrangement joined TRBV7-2 to TRBJ2-3; the junction holds 7 bases that match TRBD1. V trim: 2 bases; J trim: 0 bases; unmatched bases: 14. Reading the germline V gene gives CDR1 SGHTA and CDR2 FQGNSA. From the cysteine up to the phenylalanine, the CDR3 has a length of 19 residues. The entry retains the CDR3 DNA only, 57 bases that are in frame from base 1.